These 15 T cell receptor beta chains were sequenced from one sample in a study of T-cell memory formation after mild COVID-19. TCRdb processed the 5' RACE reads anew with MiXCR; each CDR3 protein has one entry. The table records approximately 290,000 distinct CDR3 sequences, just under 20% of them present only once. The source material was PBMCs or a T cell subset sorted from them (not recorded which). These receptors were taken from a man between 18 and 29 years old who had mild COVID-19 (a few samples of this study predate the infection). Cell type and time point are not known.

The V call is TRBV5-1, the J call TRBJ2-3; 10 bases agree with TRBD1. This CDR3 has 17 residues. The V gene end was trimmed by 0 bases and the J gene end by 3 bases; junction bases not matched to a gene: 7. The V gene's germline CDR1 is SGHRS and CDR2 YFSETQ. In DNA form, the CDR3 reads TGCGCCAGCAGCTTGGTAGACAGGGGGCGGCGGACAGATACGCAGTATTTT. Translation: CASSLVDRGRRTDTQYF.

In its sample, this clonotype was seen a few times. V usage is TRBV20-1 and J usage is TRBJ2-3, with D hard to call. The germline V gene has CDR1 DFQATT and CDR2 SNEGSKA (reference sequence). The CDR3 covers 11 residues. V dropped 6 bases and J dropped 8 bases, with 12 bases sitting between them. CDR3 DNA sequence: TGCAGTGCAGAGAGTGGGCCTACGCAGTATTTT. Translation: CSAESGPTQYF.

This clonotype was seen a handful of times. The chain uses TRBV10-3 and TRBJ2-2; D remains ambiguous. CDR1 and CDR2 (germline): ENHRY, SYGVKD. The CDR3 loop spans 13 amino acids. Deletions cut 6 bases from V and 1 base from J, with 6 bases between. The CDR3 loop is CAIRQENTGELFF. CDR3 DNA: TGTGCCATCAGGCAGGAGAACACCGGGGAGCTGTTTTTT.

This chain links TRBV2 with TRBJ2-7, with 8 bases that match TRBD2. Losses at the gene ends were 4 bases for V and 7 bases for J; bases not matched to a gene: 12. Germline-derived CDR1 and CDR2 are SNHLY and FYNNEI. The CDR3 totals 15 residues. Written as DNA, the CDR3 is TGTGCCAGCAGTGTTGAAGCGGGGGACCGTGGAGAGCAGTACTTC. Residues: CASSVEAGDRGEQYF. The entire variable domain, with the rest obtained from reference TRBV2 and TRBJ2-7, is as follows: EPEVTQTPSHQVTQMGQEVILRCVPISNHLYFYWYRQILGQKVEFLVSFYNNEISEKSEIFDDQFSVERPDGSNFTLKIRSTKLEDSAMYFCASSVEAGDRGEQYFGPGTRLTVT.

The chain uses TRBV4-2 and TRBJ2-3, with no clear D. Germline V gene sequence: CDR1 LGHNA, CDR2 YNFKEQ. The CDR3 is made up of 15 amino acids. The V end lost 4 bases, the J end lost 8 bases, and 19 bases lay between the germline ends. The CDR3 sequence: CASSPTEELRFTQYF. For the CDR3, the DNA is TGTGCCAGCAGCCCTACGGAAGAGCTGAGATTTACGCAGTATTTT.

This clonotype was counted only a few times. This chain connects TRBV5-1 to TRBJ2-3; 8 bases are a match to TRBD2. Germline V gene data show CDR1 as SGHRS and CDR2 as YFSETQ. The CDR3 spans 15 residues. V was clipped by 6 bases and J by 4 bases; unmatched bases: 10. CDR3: CASTREGQSADTQYF. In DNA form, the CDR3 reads TGCGCCAGCACCCGGGAGGGACAATCCGCAGATACGCAGTATTTT.

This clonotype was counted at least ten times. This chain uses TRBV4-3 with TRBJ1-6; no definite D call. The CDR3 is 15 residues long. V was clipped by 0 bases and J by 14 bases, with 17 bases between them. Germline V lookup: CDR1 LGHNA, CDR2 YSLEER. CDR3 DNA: TGCGCCAGCAGCCAAGATACGGGCTCCGAGCTTTCCCTCCACTTT. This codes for CASSQDTGSELSLHF.

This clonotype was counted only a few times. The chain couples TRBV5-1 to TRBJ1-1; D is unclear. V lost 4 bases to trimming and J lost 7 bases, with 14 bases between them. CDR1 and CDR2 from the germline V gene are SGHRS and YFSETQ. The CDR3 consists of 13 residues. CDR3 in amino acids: CASSRAGGDEAFF. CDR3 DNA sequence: TGCGCCAGCAGCCGAGCGGGTGGGGATGAAGCTTTCTTT.

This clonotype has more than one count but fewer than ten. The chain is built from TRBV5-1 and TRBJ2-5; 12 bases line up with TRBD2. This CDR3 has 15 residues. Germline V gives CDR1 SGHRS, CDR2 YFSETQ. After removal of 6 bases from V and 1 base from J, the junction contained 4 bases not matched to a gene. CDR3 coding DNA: TGCGCCAGCAAGGGACTAGCGGGCCCCCAAGAGACCCAGTACTTC. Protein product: CASKGLAGPQETQYF.

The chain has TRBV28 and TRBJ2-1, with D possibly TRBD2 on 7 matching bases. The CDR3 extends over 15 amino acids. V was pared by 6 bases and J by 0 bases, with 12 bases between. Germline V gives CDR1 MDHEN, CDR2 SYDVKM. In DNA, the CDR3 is TGTGCCAGCAGGGGGGGGGCCAGCTCCTACAATGAGCAGTTCTTC. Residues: CASRGGASSYNEQFF.

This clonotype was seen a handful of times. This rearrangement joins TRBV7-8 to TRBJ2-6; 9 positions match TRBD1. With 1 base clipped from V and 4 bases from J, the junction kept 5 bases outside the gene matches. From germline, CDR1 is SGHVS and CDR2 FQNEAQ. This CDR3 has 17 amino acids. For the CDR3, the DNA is TGTGCCAGCAGCTTAGGCAGGACAGGGGTCGGGGCCAACGTCCTGACTTTC. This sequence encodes CASSLGRTGVGANVLTF.

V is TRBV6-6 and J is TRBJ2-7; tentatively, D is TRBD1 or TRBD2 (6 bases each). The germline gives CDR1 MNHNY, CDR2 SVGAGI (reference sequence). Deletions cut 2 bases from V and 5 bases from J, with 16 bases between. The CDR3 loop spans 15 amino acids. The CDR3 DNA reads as TGTGCCAGCAGTTACGCCACAGGGAGGTTGGACGAGCAGTACTTC. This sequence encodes CASSYATGRLDEQYF.

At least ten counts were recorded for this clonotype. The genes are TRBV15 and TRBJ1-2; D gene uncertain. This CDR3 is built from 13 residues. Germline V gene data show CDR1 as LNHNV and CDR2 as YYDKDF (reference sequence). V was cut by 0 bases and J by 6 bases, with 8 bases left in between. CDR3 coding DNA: TGTGCCACCAGCAGAGATCTAAGGGATGGCTACACCTTC. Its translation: CATSRDLRDGYTF. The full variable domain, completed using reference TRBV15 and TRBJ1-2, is DAMVIQNPRYQVTQFGKPVTLSCSQTLNHNVMYWYQQKSSQAPKLLFHYYDKDFNNEADTPDNFQSRRPNTSFCFLDIRSPGLGDTAMYLCATSRDLRDGYTFGSGTRLTVV.

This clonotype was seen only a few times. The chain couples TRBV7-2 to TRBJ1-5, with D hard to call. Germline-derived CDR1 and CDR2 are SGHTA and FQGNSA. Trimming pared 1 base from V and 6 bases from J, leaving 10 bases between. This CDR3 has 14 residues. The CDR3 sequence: CASSLEGTVQPQHF. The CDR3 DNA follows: TGTGCCAGCAGCTTAGAGGGCACAGTTCAGCCCCAGCATTTT.

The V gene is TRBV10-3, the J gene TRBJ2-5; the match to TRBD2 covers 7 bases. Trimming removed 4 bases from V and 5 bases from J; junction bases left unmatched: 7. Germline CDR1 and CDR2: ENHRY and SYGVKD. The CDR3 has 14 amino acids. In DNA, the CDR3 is TGTGCCATCAGTGGCTGGGGGGGGGATGAGACCCAGTACTTC. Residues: CAISGWGGDETQYF.